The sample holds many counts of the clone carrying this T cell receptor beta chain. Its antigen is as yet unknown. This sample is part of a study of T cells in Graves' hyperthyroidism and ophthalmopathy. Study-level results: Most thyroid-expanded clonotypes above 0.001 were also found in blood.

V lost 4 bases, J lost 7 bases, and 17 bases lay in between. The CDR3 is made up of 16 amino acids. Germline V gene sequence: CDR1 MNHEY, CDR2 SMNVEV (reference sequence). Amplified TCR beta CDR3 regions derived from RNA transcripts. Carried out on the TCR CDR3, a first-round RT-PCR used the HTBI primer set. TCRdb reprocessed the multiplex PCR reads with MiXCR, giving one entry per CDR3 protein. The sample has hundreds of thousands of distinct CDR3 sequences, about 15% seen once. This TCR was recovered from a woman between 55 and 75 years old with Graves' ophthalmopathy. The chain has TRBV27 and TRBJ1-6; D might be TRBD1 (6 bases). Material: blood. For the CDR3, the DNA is TGTGCCAGCAGTTCCCGAAACAGGGAAATAAATTCACCCCTCCACTTT. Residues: CASSSRNREINSPLHF.